These 29 T cell receptor beta chains came from one sample sequenced in a study of shared clonotypes between healthy human individuals. Libraries were prepared by immunoSEQ multiplex PCR; TCRdb keeps only in-frame clonotypes and omits some of them. The profile covers over a million clones, with about 80% appearing a single time and 1.2% to 1.5% taken by the ten largest. Input material: memory CD4+ T cells sorted from blood. This sample's subset: CD45RA-negative fraction. The source is a man younger than 35 in good health.

This chain joins TRBV6-6 and TRBJ2-7, with D perhaps given as TRBD1 or TRBD2 (6 bases each). Looked up from germline, CDR1 is MNHNY and CDR2 is SVGAGI (reference sequence). The germline V and J ends were trimmed by 10 bases and 7 bases, with 29 bases remaining between them. This CDR3 has 16 amino acids. The CDR3 nucleotides read TGTGCCACCACCCCTCACCAAGCGGGCCAGGGGTGGGAGCAGTACTTC. This translates into CATTPHQAGQGWEQYF.

J is TRBJ1-2 and V is TRBV9, with 7 bases that match TRBD1. Germline V gene sequence: CDR1 SGDLS, CDR2 YYNGEE. Trimming at V came to 3 bases and at J to 2 bases, leaving 4 bases not matched to a gene. CDR3 length: 14 residues. The CDR3 nucleotides are TGTGCCAGCAGCGCCGAACAGGGGAACTATGGCTACACCTTC. This codes for CASSAEQGNYGYTF.

CDR3 region: CASSLSPGTGSEQYF. The CDR3 DNA follows: TGCGCCAGCAGCTTGAGTCCCGGGACAGGGAGCGAGCAGTACTTC. This chain uses TRBV5-1 with TRBJ2-7; 9 bases fit TRBD1. V lost 1 base and J lost 6; bases outside the gene matches: 8. This CDR3 region has 15 residues. The germline V gene encodes CDR1 SGHRS and CDR2 YFSETQ.

Concerning this clone itself: The identical CDR3 is also encoded by other nucleotide sequences in the sample. The chain recombines TRBV27 with TRBJ2-5; 7 nucleotides match TRBD1. The trim removed 1 base at V and 2 bases at J, leaving 1 base unmatched. The CDR3 spans 14 residues. CDR1 and CDR2 (germline): MNHEY, SMNVEV (reference sequence). DNA for the CDR3: TGTGCCAGCAGTTTATACAGGGGACAAGAGACCCAGTACTTC. As protein: CASSLYRGQETQYF.

The chain joins TRBV11-3 to TRBJ2-1; 12 bases line up with TRBD1. Germline values: CDR1 SGHNT, CDR2 YENEEA. This CDR3 has 15 residues. V was clipped by 1 base and J by 10 bases; unmatched bases: 5. The CDR3 coding sequence is TGTGCCAGCAGCTTAGCGGGACAGGGGGCAGGGGAGCAGTTCTTC. Protein: CASSLAGQGAGEQFF.

The chain is built from TRBV9 and TRBJ2-6; a weak D match, TRBD2 (6 bases). Trimming stripped 3 bases from V and 0 bases from J, with 16 bases between. Looked up from germline, CDR1 is SGDLS and CDR2 is YYNGEE. The CDR3 sequence is 18 residues long. CDR3 amino acids: CASSEAGLRTSGANVLTF. CDR3 nucleotides: TGTGCCAGCAGCGAGGCGGGACTCCGAACCTCTGGGGCCAACGTCCTGACTTTC. Drawing the rest from reference TRBV9 and TRBJ2-6, the complete variable domain is DSGVTQTPKHLITATGQRVTLRCSPRSGDLSVYWYQQSLDQGLQFLIQYYNGEERAKGNILERFSAQQFPDLHSELNLSSLELGDSALYFCASSEAGLRTSGANVLTFGAGSRLTVL.

V is TRBV4-3 and J is TRBJ1-2, with unresolved D. V shed 0 bases and J shed 2 bases, with 4 bases lying between them. Germline V CDR1 and CDR2: LGHNA, YSLEER. CDR3 length: 13 amino acids. The CDR3 nucleotides read TGCGCCAGCAGCCAAGAACAGAACTATGGCTACACCTTC. This encodes CASSQEQNYGYTF.

This chain joins TRBV28 and TRBJ2-2; a weak D match, TRBD2 (5 bases). The CDR3 totals 13 residues. With 3 bases removed from V and 7 bases from J, the gap between germline ends came to 9 bases. The germline CDR1 and CDR2 sequences are MDHEN and SYDVKM. CDR3 bases: TGTGCCAGCAGTTTGAGGGTAGGCGGGGAGCTGTTTTTT. As protein: CASSLRVGGELFF.

This chain joins TRBV7-9 and TRBJ1-6; D perhaps matches TRBD1 (5 bases). V lost 0 bases, J lost 9 bases, and 18 bases lay in between. The germline CDR1 and CDR2 sequences are SEHNR and FQNEAQ (reference sequence). The CDR3 spans 17 residues. The CDR3, as DNA: TGTGCCAGCAGCTTAGCTTCAACAGGATATTCGGGTTCACCCCTCCACTTT. Amino acids: CASSLASTGYSGSPLHF.

The V gene is TRBV28, the J gene TRBJ1-2; 9 nucleotides line up with TRBD1. The CDR3 runs 16 residues. Trimming removed 6 bases from V and 4 bases from J; junction bases left unmatched: 12. Germline V CDR1 and CDR2: MDHEN, SYDVKM. The CDR3 reads CASRLPTGGSGYGYTF. In DNA, the CDR3 is TGTGCCAGCAGGTTACCCACAGGGGGCTCAGGCTATGGCTACACCTTC.

The chain's CDR3 is CASSFQGSGGYTF. CDR3 sequence (DNA): TGTGCCAGCAGTTTCCAGGGAAGTGGTGGCTACACCTTC. V gene TRBV27 combines with J gene TRBJ1-2; possibly TRBD1 for D (5 bases). Deletions cut 3 bases from V and 7 bases from J, with 12 bases between. The germline gives CDR1 MNHEY, CDR2 SMNVEV (reference sequence). The CDR3 has 13 residues.

V and J are TRBV20-1 and TRBJ2-7; D not certain. The germline gives CDR1 DFQATT, CDR2 SNEGSKA (reference sequence). The CDR3 totals 11 residues. Trimming left V 2 bases short and J 4 bases short, with 6 bases between. CDR3 sequence: CSARWGYEQYF. CDR3 DNA sequence: TGCAGTGCTAGATGGGGTTACGAGCAGTACTTC.

The chain carries TRBV7-2 and TRBJ1-4; D not resolved. The length of the CDR3 is 13 residues. Germline CDR1 SGHTA, CDR2 FQGNSA. The V gene lost 3 bases and the J gene lost 3 bases, with 5 bases spanning the gap. CDR3 DNA: TGTGCCAGCAGCTTGCATCCTAATGAAAAACTGTTTTTT. This sequence encodes CASSLHPNEKLFF.

This clone was recorded many times. V and J are TRBV2 and TRBJ1-3, with a possible D match to TRBD1 (5 bases). The germline CDR1 and CDR2 sequences are SNHLY and FYNNEI. Between the trimmed V and J ends, which lost 7 bases and 1 base, there was a span of 17 bases. The CDR3 loop spans 16 amino acids. The chain's CDR3 is CASTGRGRESGNTIYF. CDR3 DNA sequence: TGTGCCAGCACGGGGCGGGGTAGAGAATCTGGAAACACCATATATTTT. Full variable domain (remainder filled in from reference TRBV2 and TRBJ1-3): EPEVTQTPSHQVTQMGQEVILRCVPISNHLYFYWYRQILGQKVEFLVSFYNNEISEKSEIFDDQFSVERPDGSNFTLKIRSTKLEDSAMYFCASTGRGRESGNTIYFGEGSWLTVV.

This clone was seen a few times. The chain is built from TRBV4-3 and TRBJ2-3, with a weak D call TRBD2 (6 bases). The CDR3 contains 16 residues. V dropped 4 bases and J dropped 2 bases, with 16 bases sitting between them. The germline gives CDR1 LGHNA, CDR2 YSLEER. CDR3 region: CASSPGGTSYTDTQYF. The DNA of the CDR3 is TGCGCCAGCAGCCCGGGCGGGACCTCGTACACAGATACGCAGTATTTT.

The chain links TRBV6-5 to TRBJ2-7, with 7 positions matching TRBD1. The CDR3 length is 13 residues. The germline CDR1 and CDR2 sequences are MNHEY and SVGAGI. The V gene end was trimmed by 10 bases and the J gene end by 3 bases; junction bases not matched to a gene: 9. This chain's CDR3 is CATTDRSRYEQYF. CDR3 sequence (DNA): TGTGCCACCACGGACAGGAGTCGCTACGAGCAGTACTTC.

V gene TRBV5-1 combines with J gene TRBJ2-1; unclear D gene. Per germline, CDR1 SGHRS and CDR2 YFSETQ. V was shortened by 1 base and J by 2 bases, with 10 bases between the two germline ends. The CDR3 is 15 residues long. CDR3 nucleotides: TGCGCCAGCAGCTTGACGGCTGCAACCTACAATGAGCAGTTCTTC. Its translation: CASSLTAATYNEQFF.

This clone was counted a few times. This sequence joins TRBV5-1 and TRBJ1-2; a possible D gene is TRBD1 (6 bases). The CDR3 has 16 residues. V gave up 0 bases and J gave up 1 base, with 13 bases separating them. The V gene's germline CDR1 is SGHRS and CDR2 YFSETQ. Written as DNA, the CDR3 is TGCGCCAGCAGCTTGGCGCGGGACACTTTTAACTATGGCTACACCTTC. Its translation is CASSLARDTFNYGYTF.

This clone came up once. The chain uses TRBV5-1 and TRBJ2-7; D possibly corresponds to TRBD1 (6 bases). Germline V gene data show CDR1 as SGHRS and CDR2 as YFSETQ. There are 15 residues in the CDR3. Trimming stripped 0 bases from V and 0 bases from J, with 10 bases between. Here the CDR3 DNA reads TGCGCCAGCAGCTTGGGACAGGTTAGCTCCTACGAGCAGTACTTC. This encodes CASSLGQVSSYEQYF.

There are many counts of this clone. The chain recombines TRBV10-3 with TRBJ2-3; tentative D call: TRBD1 (6 bases). Germline CDR1 and CDR2: ENHRY and SYGVKD. The V and J ends lost 4 bases and 6 bases respectively, with 14 bases between them. The CDR3 totals 14 residues. This chain's CDR3 is CAISGGQGRDTQYF. The DNA of the CDR3 is TGTGCCATCAGTGGGGGGCAGGGTAGGGATACGCAGTATTTT.

The J gene is TRBJ2-5, the V gene TRBV10-1; the D gene is possibly TRBD1 (5 bases). Deletions cut 3 bases from V and 5 bases from J, with 10 bases between. Germline-derived CDR1 and CDR2 are WNHNN and SYGVQD (reference sequence). The CDR3 contains 13 residues. The CDR3 nucleotides are TGCGCCAGCAGTGAAGGGGTCGGGGAGACCCAGTACTTC. The encoded protein is CASSEGVGETQYF.

The chain joins TRBV6-4 to TRBJ2-7; D is possibly TRBD1 or TRBD2 (5 bases each). The germline V gene has CDR1 MRHNA and CDR2 SNTAGT. Trimming removed 9 bases at V and 4 bases at J, with 22 bases between. The CDR3 length is 15 residues. CDR3 residues: CARGCQGPWGYEQYF. The CDR3 nucleotides are TGTGCCAGGGGGTGTCAGGGCCCCTGGGGGTACGAGCAGTACTTC.

This chain connects TRBV5-6 to TRBJ2-3; perhaps TRBD2 as D (7 bases). The CDR3 is 14 amino acids. Germline V lookup: CDR1 SGHDT, CDR2 YYEEEE. The V and J ends lost 5 bases and 6 bases respectively, with 16 bases between them. The chain's CDR3 is CASSSVGGVDTQYF. For the CDR3, the DNA is TGTGCCAGCAGTTCTGTAGGGGGGGTGGATACGCAGTATTTT.

The chain carries TRBV5-1 and TRBJ1-2; no definite D call. The CDR3 runs to 13 residues. CDR1 and CDR2 (germline): SGHRS, YFSETQ. Trimming removed 4 bases from V and 0 bases from J, with 7 bases in between. For the CDR3, the DNA is TGCGCCAGCAGCCACTCAGCTAACTATGGCTACACCTTC. This translates into CASSHSANYGYTF. Full variable domain (outside the CDR3, taken from reference TRBV5-1 and TRBJ1-2): KAGVTQTPRYLIKTRGQQVTLSCSPISGHRSVSWYQQTPGQGLQFLFEYFSETQRNKGNFPGRFSGRQFSNSRSEMNVSTLELGDSALYLCASSHSANYGYTFGSGTRLTVV.

This chain links TRBV19 with TRBJ1-1; the D gene is possibly TRBD1 (6 bases). The CDR3 is 15 residues long. The germline CDR1 and CDR2 sequences are LNHDA and SQIVND (reference sequence). V was trimmed by 3 bases and J by 0 bases, leaving 11 bases between them. CDR3 DNA sequence: TGTGCCAGTAGTATGCTCCCAGGGGTGAACACTGAAGCTTTCTTT. Its translation: CASSMLPGVNTEAFF.

The V call is TRBV30, the J call TRBJ1-4, with 7 bases identical to TRBD1. The germline CDR1 and CDR2 sequences are GTSNPN and SVGIG (reference sequence). This CDR3 spans 16 amino acids. V lost 2 bases, J lost 0 bases, and 6 bases stayed unmatched. CDR3 DNA sequence: TGTGCCTGGAGTTCTCCAACAGGGGCAACTAATGAAAAACTGTTTTTT. It yields the protein CAWSSPTGATNEKLFF.

The chain recombines TRBV30 with TRBJ1-1, with 8 bases lining up with TRBD1. CDR1 is GTSNPN, CDR2 SVGIG, per germline (reference sequence). The CDR3 runs 11 residues. The junction had 8 bases not matched to a gene; V was cut back by 5 bases and J by 12 bases. This CDR3 is CAWGVTGGTFF. CDR3 DNA: TGTGCCTGGGGGGTTACAGGGGGAACTTTCTTT.

The V gene is TRBV27, the J gene TRBJ2-2; D tentatively reads TRBD1 or TRBD2 (5 bases each). The V gene's germline CDR1 is MNHEY and CDR2 SMNVEV (reference sequence). The CDR3 is 13 residues long. V lost 6 bases to trimming and J lost 6 bases, with 11 bases between them. The CDR3 is CASSGAPAGELFF. For the CDR3, the DNA is TGTGCCAGCAGCGGGGCGCCTGCCGGGGAGCTGTTTTTT.

CDR3 protein: CASSGRGEAGYTF. In nucleotides, the CDR3 is TGTGCCAGCAGTGGCCGAGGGGAGGCTGGCTACACCTTC. The chain links TRBV6-1 to TRBJ1-2, with a possible D match to TRBD1 (5 bases). CDR3 length: 13 residues. V was trimmed by 4 bases and J by 7 bases, leaving 13 bases between them. Germline V gene lookup returns CDR1 MNHNS and CDR2 SASEGT.